This record looks at one T cell receptor (beta chain) sequence and its context. Deletions cut 8 bases from V and 5 bases from J, with 19 bases between. There are 14 residues in the CDR3. Germline V gene lookup returns CDR1 SNHLY and CDR2 FYNNEI. The record originates from a study of cytomegalovirus exposure and HLA in healthy donors. PCR used 60 Vbeta primers and 13 Jbeta primers. Measured with immunoSEQ multiplex PCR; TCRdb has only the in-frame clones, and not every one. Here the sample spans roughly 180,000 clones, 79% being singletons. The clonotype was recovered from a girl aged 10 to 17 in good health and CMV-seropositive. Specimen: PBMCs. The chain joins TRBV2 to TRBJ2-7, with D possibly being TRBD1 (7 bases). In DNA form, the CDR3 reads TGTGCCAGCTCCCGGAGGCAGGGGGGAAACGAGCAGTACTTC. It codes for CASSRRQGGNEQYF.